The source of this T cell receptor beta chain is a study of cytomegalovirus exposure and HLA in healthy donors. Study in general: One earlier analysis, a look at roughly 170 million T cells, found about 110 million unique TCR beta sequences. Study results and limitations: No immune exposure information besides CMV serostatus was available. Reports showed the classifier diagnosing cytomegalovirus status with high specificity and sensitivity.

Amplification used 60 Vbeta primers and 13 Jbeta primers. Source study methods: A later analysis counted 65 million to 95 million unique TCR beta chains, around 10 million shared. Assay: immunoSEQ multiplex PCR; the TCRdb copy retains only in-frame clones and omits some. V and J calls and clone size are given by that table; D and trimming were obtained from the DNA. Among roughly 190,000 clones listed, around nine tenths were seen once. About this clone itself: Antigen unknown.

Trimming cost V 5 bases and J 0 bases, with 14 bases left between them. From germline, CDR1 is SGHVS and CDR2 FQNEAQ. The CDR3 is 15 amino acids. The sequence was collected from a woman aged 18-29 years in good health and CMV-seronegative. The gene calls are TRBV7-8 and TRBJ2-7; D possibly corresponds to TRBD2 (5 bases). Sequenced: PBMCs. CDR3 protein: CASSIAEVSSYEQYF. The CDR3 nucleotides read TGTGCCAGCAGCATCGCGGAGGTTAGCTCCTACGAGCAGTACTTC.